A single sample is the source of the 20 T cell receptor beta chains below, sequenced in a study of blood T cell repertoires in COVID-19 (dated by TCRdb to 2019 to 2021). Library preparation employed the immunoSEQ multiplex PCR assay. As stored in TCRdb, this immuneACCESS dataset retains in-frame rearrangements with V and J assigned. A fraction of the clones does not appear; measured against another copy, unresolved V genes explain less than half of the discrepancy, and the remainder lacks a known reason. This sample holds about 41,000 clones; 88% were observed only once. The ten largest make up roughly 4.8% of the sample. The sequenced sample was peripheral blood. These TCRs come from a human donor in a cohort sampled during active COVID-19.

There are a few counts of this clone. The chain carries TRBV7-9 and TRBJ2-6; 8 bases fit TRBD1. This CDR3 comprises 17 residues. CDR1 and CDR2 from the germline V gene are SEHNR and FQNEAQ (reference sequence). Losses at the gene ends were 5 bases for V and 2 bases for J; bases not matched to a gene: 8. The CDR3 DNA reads TGTGCCAGCAGCCAGGCCGGGACAGGTACTGGGGCCAACGTCCTGACTTTC. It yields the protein CASSQAGTGTGANVLTF. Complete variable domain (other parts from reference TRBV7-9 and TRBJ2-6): DTGVSQNPRHKITKRGQNVTFRCDPISEHNRLYWYRQTLGQGPEFLTYFQNEAQLEKSRLLSDRFSAERPKGSFSTLEIQRTEQGDSAMYLCASSQAGTGTGANVLTFGAGSRLTVL.

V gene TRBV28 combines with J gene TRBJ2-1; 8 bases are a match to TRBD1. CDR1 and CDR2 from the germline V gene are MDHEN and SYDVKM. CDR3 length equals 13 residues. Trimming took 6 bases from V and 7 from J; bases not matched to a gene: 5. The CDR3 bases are TGTGCCAGCAGGCCACAGGGGGGAAATGAGCAGTTCTTC. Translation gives CASRPQGGNEQFF.

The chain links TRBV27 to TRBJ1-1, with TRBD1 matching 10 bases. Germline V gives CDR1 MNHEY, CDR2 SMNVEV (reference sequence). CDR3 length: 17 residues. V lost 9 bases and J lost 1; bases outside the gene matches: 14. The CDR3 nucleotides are TGTGCCAGGAAAGAGTCCCGGGACAGGGGCGCGAACACTGAAGCTTTCTTT. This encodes CARKESRDRGANTEAFF.

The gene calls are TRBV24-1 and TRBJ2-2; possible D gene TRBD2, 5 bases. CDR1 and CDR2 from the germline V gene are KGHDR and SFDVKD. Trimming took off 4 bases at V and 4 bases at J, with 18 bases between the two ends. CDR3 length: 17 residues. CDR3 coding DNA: TGTGCCACCAGTGAACCCCCGGGGAGAATTTCCACCGGGGAGCTGTTTTTT. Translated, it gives CATSEPPGRISTGELFF.

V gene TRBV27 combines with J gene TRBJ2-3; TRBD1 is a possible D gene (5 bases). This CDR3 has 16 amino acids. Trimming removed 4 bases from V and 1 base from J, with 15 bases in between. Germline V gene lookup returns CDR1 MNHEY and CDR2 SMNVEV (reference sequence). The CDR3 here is CASSYFSGIGTDTQYF. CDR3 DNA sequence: TGTGCCAGCAGTTACTTCTCAGGGATCGGCACAGATACGCAGTATTTT.

DNA of the CDR3: TGTGCCAGCAGCACAACCGGGACTAGCTCCTACAATGAGCAGTTCTTC. Amino acids: CASSTTGTSSYNEQFF. The rearrangement uses TRBV2 and TRBJ2-1, with TRBD2 identical over 8 bases. The CDR3 has 16 amino acids. The junction had 7 bases not matched to a gene; V was cut back by 6 bases and J by 0 bases. The germline V gene has CDR1 SNHLY and CDR2 FYNNEI. The entire variable domain, with the rest obtained from reference TRBV2 and TRBJ2-1, is as follows: EPEVTQTPSHQVTQMGQEVILRCVPISNHLYFYWYRQILGQKVEFLVSFYNNEISEKSEIFDDQFSVERPDGSNFTLKIRSTKLEDSAMYFCASSTTGTSSYNEQFFGPGTRLTVL.

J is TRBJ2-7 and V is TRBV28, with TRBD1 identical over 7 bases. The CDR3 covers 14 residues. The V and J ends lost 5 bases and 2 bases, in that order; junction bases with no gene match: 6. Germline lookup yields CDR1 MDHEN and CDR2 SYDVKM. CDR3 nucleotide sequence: TGTGCCAGCAGTATTTGGACAGGACCCTACGAGCAGTACTTC. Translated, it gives CASSIWTGPYEQYF.

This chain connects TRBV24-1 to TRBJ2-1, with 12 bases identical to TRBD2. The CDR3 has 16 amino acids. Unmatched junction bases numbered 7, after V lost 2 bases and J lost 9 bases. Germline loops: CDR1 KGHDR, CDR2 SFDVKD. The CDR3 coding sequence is TGTGCCACCAGTGATTCAGGACTAGCGGGATTGGTTGAGCAGTTCTTC. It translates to CATSDSGLAGLVEQFF.

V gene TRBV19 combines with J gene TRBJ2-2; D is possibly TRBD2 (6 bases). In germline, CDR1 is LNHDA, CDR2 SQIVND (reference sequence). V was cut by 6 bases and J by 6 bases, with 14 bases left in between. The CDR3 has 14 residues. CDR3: CASRNAGSSGELFF. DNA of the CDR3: TGTGCCAGTAGAAACGCCGGGAGTTCCGGGGAGCTGTTTTTT.

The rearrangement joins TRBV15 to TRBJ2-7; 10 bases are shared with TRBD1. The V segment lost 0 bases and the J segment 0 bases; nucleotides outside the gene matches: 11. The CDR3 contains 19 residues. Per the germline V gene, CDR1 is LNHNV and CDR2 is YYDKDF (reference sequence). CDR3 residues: CATSRDRYLGQGPSYEQYF. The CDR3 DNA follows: TGTGCCACCAGCAGAGATCGTTATTTGGGACAGGGGCCCTCCTACGAGCAGTACTTC. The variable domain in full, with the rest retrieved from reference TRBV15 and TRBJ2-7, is DAMVIQNPRYQVTQFGKPVTLSCSQTLNHNVMYWYQQKSSQAPKLLFHYYDKDFNNEADTPDNFQSRRPNTSFCFLDIRSPGLGDTAMYLCATSRDRYLGQGPSYEQYFGPGTRLTVT.

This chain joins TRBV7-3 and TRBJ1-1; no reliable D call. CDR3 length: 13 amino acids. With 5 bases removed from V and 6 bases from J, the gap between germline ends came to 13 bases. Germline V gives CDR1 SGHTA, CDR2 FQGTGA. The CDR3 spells CASSLSFSAEAFF. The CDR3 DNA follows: TGTGCCAGCAGCCTTAGTTTCTCGGCTGAAGCTTTCTTT.

CDR3: CASSSPSGAKSYNEQFF. The CDR3 region has the DNA TGTGCCAGCAGTTCGCCCTCAGGGGCGAAATCCTACAATGAGCAGTTCTTC. J is TRBJ2-1 and V is TRBV27; TRBD1 might be the D (6 bases). V lost 4 bases and J lost 1, with 17 bases in between. Germline V lookup: CDR1 MNHEY, CDR2 SMNVEV (reference sequence). This CDR3 has 17 residues.

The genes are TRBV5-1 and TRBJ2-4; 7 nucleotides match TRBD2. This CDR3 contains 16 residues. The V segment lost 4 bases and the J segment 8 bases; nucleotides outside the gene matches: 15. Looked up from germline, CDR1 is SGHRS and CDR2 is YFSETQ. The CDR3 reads CASSDVAGNNIDIQYF. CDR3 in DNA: TGCGCCAGCAGCGACGTAGCGGGCAATAATATCGACATTCAGTACTTC. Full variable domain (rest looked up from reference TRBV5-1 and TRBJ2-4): KAGVTQTPRYLIKTRGQQVTLSCSPISGHRSVSWYQQTPGQGLQFLFEYFSETQRNKGNFPGRFSGRQFSNSRSEMNVSTLELGDSALYLCASSDVAGNNIDIQYFGAGTRLSVL.

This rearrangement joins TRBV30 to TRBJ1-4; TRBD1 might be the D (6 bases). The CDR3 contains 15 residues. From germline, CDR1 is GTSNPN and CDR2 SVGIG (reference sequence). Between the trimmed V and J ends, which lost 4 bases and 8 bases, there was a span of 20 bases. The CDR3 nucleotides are TGTGCCTGGATCCCTCGTGGGGGGGCGGTAGAAAAACTGTTTTTT. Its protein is CAWIPRGGAVEKLFF. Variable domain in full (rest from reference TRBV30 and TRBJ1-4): SQTIHQWPATLVQPVGSPLSLECTVEGTSNPNLYWYRQAAGRGLQLLFYSVGIGQISSEVPQNLSASRPQDRQFILSSKKLLLSDSGFYLCAWIPRGGAVEKLFFGSGTQLSVL.

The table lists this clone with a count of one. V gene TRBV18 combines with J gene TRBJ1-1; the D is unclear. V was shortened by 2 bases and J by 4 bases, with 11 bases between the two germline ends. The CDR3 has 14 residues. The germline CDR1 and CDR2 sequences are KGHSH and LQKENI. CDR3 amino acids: CASSPGRLTTEAFF. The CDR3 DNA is TGTGCCAGCTCACCAGGGAGACTTACCACTGAAGCTTTCTTT.

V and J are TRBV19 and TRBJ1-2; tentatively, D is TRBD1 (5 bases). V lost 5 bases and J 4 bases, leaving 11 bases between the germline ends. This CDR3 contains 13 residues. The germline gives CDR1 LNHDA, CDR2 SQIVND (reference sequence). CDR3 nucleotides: TGTGCCAGTAGTTCCCCAGGGTTCTATGGCTACACCTTC. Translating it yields CASSSPGFYGYTF.

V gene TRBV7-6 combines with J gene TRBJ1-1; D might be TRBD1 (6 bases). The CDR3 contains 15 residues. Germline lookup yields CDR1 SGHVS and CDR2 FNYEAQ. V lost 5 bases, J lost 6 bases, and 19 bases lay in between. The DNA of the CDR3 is TGTGCCAGCAGCATTCAACAGGGCACGCGCGCTGAAGCTTTCTTT. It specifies CASSIQQGTRAEAFF.

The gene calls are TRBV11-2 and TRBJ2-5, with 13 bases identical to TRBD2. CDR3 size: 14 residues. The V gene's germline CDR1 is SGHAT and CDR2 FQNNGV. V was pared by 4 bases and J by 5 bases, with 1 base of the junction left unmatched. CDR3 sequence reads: CASSSTSGRETQYF. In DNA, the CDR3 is TGTGCCAGCAGCTCGACTAGCGGGAGGGAGACCCAGTACTTC.

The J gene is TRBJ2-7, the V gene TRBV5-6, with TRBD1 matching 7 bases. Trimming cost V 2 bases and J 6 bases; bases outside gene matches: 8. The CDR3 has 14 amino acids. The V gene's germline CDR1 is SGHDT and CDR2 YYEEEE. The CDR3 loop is CASSFGTELIEQYF. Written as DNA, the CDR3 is TGTGCCAGCAGCTTTGGGACAGAGCTTATCGAGCAGTACTTC.

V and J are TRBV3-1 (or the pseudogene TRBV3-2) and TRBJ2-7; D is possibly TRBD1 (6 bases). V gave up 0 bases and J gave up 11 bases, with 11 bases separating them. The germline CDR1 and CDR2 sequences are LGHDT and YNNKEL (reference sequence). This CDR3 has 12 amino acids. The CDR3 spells CASSQDQKGEYF. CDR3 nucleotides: TGTGCCAGCAGCCAAGATCAAAAGGGGGAGTACTTC.